Shown below are 8 T cell receptor beta chains from a single sample sequenced in a study of blood T cell repertoires in COVID-19. The table came from immunoSEQ multiplex PCR; TCRdb's copy has only in-frame clones and leaves some out. The sample comprises more than 85,000 clones, around 80% of which are singletons, and around 4% rests with the top ten. The sequencing input was peripheral blood. These receptors came from a man in his fifties or sixties with acute or convalescent COVID-19.

The chain combines TRBV4-3 with TRBJ2-1; 8 positions agree with TRBD1. With 0 bases clipped from V and 1 base from J, the junction kept 8 bases outside the gene matches. Germline V gives CDR1 LGHNA, CDR2 YSLEER. The CDR3 consists of 18 residues. CDR3 sequence reads: CASSQEPDRADSYNEQFF. The CDR3 DNA reads TGCGCCAGCAGCCAAGAGCCGGACAGGGCAGATTCCTACAATGAGCAGTTCTTC.

This clone was detected only once. The V call is TRBV6-5, the J call TRBJ1-2; 7 nucleotides agree with TRBD1. Trimming cost V 6 bases and J 7 bases; bases outside gene matches: 8. The CDR3 has 13 amino acids. The V gene's germline CDR1 is MNHEY and CDR2 SVGAGI. The CDR3 here is CASRGQVVIGYTF. CDR3 DNA: TGTGCCAGCAGAGGACAGGTGGTTATTGGCTACACCTTC.

The chain couples TRBV2 to TRBJ2-1, with 12 bases lining up with TRBD2. V dropped 10 bases and J dropped 4; count of bases not matched to a gene: 14. Per germline, CDR1 SNHLY and CDR2 FYNNEI. The CDR3 contains 17 residues. This chain's CDR3 is CATKITEGLAGYNEQFF. CDR3 nucleotide sequence: TGTGCCACCAAGATCACTGAGGGACTAGCGGGTTACAATGAGCAGTTCTTC.

This rearrangement joins TRBV12-3 or TRBV12-4 to TRBJ1-5; D ambiguous. Trimming took 4 bases from V and 0 from J, leaving 4 bases between them. This CDR3 spans 13 amino acids. The CDR3 DNA sequence: TGTGCCAGCAGTTCCATTAGCAATCAGCCCCAGCATTTT. This codes for CASSSISNQPQHF.

This clone occurred a few times. The V call is TRBV30, the J call TRBJ1-1; D not resolved. The length of the CDR3 is 14 residues. Germline CDR1 GTSNPN, CDR2 SVGIG (reference sequence). V was clipped by 1 base and J by 0 bases, with 9 bases between them. The CDR3 nucleotides read TGTGCCTGGAGTGGCAGTACAGTGAACACTGAAGCTTTCTTT. Its translation is CAWSGSTVNTEAFF.

This clone was counted a single time. The V gene is TRBV4-1, the J gene TRBJ2-1; 7 bases are a match to TRBD2. This CDR3 contains 13 residues. Germline CDR1 and CDR2: MGHRA and YSYEKL. V shed 0 bases and J 15 bases; nucleotides not matched to a gene: 8. CDR3 DNA: TGCGCCAGCAGCCAAGATCTAAGCGGGAAGAGGTTCTTC. Protein: CASSQDLSGKRFF.

This chain connects TRBV7-7 to TRBJ1-3; D is uncertain. This CDR3 is 14 amino acids long. Germline CDR1 and CDR2: SSHAT and FNYEAQ (reference sequence). V lost 5 bases, J lost 8 bases, and 16 bases lay in between. Written as DNA, the CDR3 is TGTGCCAGCAGCGAATACGGGGATTTCGACACCATATATTTT. It codes for CASSEYGDFDTIYF.

The chain employs TRBV2 and TRBJ1-1, with D possibly TRBD1 on 6 matching bases. CDR3 length: 13 amino acids. The germline V gene encodes CDR1 SNHLY and CDR2 FYNNEI. V was clipped by 6 bases and J by 6 bases, with 14 bases between them. The CDR3 nucleotides are TGTGCCAGCAGGCCAGAGACAGGACCTGAAGCTTTCTTT. Translation gives CASRPETGPEAFF.